This TCR beta chain was observed in a study of CD8+CD57+ T cells in acquired aplastic anemia. This clonotype was counted a few times. The study profiled TCR beta VDJ and CDR3 using genomic DNA as template. Using its own MiXCR run on the reads, TCRdb lists one record per CDR3 protein. Here the sample spans more than 150,000 distinct CDR3 sequences, approximately 50% being singletons. Patients chosen for sequencing had CD8+CD57+ cells that had expanded, as shown by flow cytometry. None of the patients had been given any therapy when their blood was sampled. The receptor comes from a human donor with aplastic anemia. Sequencing used sorted CD4+, CD8+, or CD8+CD57+ T cells (not recorded which) from PBMCs.

This CDR3 is CASSPSAGTDTQYF. For the CDR3, the DNA is TGTGCCAGTAGCCCGAGCGCGGGCACAGATACGCAGTATTTT. The chain combines TRBV19 with TRBJ2-3; D is unresolved. CDR1 and CDR2 (germline): LNHDA, SQIVND (reference sequence). The V gene lost 6 bases and the J gene lost 1 base, with 11 bases spanning the gap. CDR3 length: 14 amino acids.